This T cell receptor (beta chain) was identified in a study of cytomegalovirus exposure and HLA in healthy donors. Germline CDR1 reads KGHSH; CDR2 reads LQKENI. The CDR3 has 14 residues. V was shortened by 1 base and J by 8 bases, with 11 bases between the two germline ends. This PCR relied on a set of 60 Vbeta primers and 13 Jbeta primers. Here immunoSEQ multiplex PCR was the method, and the copy in TCRdb shows in-frame clones only, minus some. The table shows roughly 60,000 clones, with 65% to 80% occurring only once. The V call is TRBV18, the J call TRBJ1-4; D is possibly TRBD1 (5 bases). The source of this sequence is a woman aged 30 to 39 in good health and CMV-seronegative. The sequencing sample was made of PBMCs. The CDR3 DNA sequence: TGTGCCAGCTCACCACAGGTGGGGCTCGAAAAACTGTTTTTT. Protein: CASSPQVGLEKLFF.